This TCR beta chain was recovered during a study of blood T cell repertoires in COVID-19. As for the study in general: Sources were T cells, B-cell-depleted T cells, or PBMCs; the material itself was cDNA or gDNA.

Authors' data handling: It was from reference gene primer amplification that nucleated cell counts were estimated. Using immunoSEQ multiplex PCR, the repertoire was profiled, and TCRdb retains in-frame clones only, with some absent. V, J and clone size reflect that table, while D and trimming were determined from the DNA. In the table there are about 200,000 clones, 82% of which are singletons. The germline V gene has CDR1 PRHDT and CDR2 FYEKMQ (reference sequence). Trimming removed 5 bases from V and 1 base from J; junction bases left unmatched: 7. This CDR3 spans 16 amino acids. The receptor's source is a woman between 35 and 50 years old with acute or convalescent COVID-19. This rearrangement joins TRBV13 to TRBJ2-3, with TRBD1 matching over 9 bases. The specimen sequenced was peripheral blood. The DNA for the CDR3 is TGTGCCAGCAGCGAAAAGAGACAGGGGGGCACAGATACGCAGTATTTT. Translation gives CASSEKRQGGTDTQYF.